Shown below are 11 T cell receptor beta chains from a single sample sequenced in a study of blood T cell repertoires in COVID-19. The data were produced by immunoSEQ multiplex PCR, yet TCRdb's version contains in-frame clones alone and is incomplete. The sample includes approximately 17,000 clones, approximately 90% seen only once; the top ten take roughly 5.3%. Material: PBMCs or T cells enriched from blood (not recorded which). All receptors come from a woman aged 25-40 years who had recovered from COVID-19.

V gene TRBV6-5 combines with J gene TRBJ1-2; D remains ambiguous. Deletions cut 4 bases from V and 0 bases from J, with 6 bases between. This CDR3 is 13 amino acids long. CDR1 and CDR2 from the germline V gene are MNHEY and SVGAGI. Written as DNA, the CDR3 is TGTGCCAGCAGTTGGGCAACTAACTATGGCTACACCTTC. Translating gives CASSWATNYGYTF.

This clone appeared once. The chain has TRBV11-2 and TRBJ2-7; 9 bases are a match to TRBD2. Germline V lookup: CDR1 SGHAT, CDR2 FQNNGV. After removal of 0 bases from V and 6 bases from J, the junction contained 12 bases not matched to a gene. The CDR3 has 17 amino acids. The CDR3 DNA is TGTGCCAGCAGCTTAGATCGCGGGCTAGCGGGGACCAGCGAGCAGTACTTC. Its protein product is CASSLDRGLAGTSEQYF.

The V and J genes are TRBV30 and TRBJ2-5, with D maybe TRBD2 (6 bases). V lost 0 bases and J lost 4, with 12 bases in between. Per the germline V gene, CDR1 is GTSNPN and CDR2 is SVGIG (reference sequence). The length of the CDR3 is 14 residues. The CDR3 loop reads CAWSVWVGGETQYF. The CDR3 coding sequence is TGTGCCTGGAGTGTATGGGTGGGGGGAGAGACCCAGTACTTC. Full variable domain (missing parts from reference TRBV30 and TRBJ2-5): SQTIHQWPATLVQPVGSPLSLECTVEGTSNPNLYWYRQAAGRGLQLLFYSVGIGQISSEVPQNLSASRPQDRQFILSSKKLLLSDSGFYLCAWSVWVGGETQYFGPGTRLLVL.

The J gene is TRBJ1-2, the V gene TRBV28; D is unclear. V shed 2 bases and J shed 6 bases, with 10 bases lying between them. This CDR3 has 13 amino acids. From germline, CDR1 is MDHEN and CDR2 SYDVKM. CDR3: CASSLRRWDGYTF. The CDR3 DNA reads TGTGCCAGCAGTTTACGCAGGTGGGATGGCTACACCTTC.

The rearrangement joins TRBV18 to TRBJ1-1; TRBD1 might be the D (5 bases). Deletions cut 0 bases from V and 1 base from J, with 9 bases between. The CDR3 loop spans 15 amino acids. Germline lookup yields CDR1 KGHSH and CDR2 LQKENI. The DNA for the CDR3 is TGTGCCAGCTCACCACCGGCGGGGGGGAACACTGAAGCTTTCTTT. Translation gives CASSPPAGGNTEAFF.

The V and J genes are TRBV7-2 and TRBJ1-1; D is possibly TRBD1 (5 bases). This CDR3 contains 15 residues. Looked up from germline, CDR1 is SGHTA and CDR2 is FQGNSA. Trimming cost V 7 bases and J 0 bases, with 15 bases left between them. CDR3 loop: CASTIQGYMNTEAFF. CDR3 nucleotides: TGTGCCAGCACCATCCAGGGCTACATGAACACTGAAGCTTTCTTT.

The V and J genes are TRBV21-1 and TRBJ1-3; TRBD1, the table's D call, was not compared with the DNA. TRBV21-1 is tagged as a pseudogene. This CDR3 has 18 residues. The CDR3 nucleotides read TGTGCCAGCAGCAAAGATCGGGACAGCCCCTCCTCTGGAAACACCATATATTTT. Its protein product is CASSKDRDSPSSGNTIYF.

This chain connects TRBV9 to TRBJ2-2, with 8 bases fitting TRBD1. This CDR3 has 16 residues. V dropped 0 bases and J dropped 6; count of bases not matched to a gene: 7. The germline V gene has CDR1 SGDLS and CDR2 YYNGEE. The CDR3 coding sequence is TGTGCCAGCAGCGTAGTTCCAGGGGGCGCTTCCGGGGAGCTGTTTTTT. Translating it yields CASSVVPGGASGELFF.

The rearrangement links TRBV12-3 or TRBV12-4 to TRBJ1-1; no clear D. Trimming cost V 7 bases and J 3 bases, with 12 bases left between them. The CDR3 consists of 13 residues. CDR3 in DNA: TGTGCCAGCAATGTCGGTAGATACACTGAAGCTTTCTTT. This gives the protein CASNVGRYTEAFF.

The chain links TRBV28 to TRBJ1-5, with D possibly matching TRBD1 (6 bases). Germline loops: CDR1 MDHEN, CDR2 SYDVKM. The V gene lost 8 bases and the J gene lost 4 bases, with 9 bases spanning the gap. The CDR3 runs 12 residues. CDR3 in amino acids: CASGGSNQPQHF. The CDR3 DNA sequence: TGTGCCAGCGGGGGCAGTAATCAGCCCCAGCATTTT.

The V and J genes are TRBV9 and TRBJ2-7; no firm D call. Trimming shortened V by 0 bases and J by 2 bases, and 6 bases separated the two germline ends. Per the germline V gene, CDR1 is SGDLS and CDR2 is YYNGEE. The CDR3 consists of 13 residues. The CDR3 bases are TGTGCCAGCAGCGTAGGCGGTCCCTACGAGCAGTACTTC. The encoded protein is CASSVGGPYEQYF.